The present entry profiles one T cell receptor beta chain with its context. Its antigen is not known. This CDR3 region has 15 residues. Separate cDNA molecules each had unique molecular identifiers attached to them. MiXCR was run by TCRdb on the 5' RACE reads, yielding one entry per CDR3 protein. The sample includes roughly 48,000 distinct CDR3 sequences, 4% to 5% of them seen just once. The entry originates in a study of early T cells in non-severe SARS-CoV-2 infection. On the study more broadly: Bulk RNA from unsorted whole blood was sequenced; chains were unpaired. Regarding the study as a whole: Matches to VDJdb favored anti-spike CD8 responses and missed private and CD4 specificities.

Source material: whole blood. This receptor was obtained from an adult who was a healthcare worker with PCR-confirmed SARS-CoV-2 infection or an uninfected control (not recorded which). The chain has TRBV12-2 and TRBJ2-7; whether TRBD2, the table's D call, matches the DNA was not checked. TRBV12-2 is recorded as a pseudogene. The CDR3 reads CASRSDRGGRYEQYF. The CDR3 DNA sequence: TGTGCAAGTCGCTCCGACCGGGGAGGGAGGTACGAGCAGTACTTC.